This T cell receptor beta chain was identified during a study of OX40 agonist ivuxolimab in advanced cancers. Some background on the complete study: The costimulatory receptor OX40 (CD134) was targeted by ivuxolimab, a fully human IgG2 agonistic monoclonal antibody. Intravenous ivuxolimab was administered to patients every 2 weeks at six dose levels: 0.01, 0.1, 0.3, 1.5, 3 and 10 mg/kg. Of the approximately 54 dose-escalation patients, hepatocellular carcinoma was present in approximately 20, melanoma in some 15, renal cell carcinoma in 9 and head and neck cancer in 9. In the dose-escalation cohort, 75% to 90% of patients were male, and the mean age was roughly 56 years with a range of roughly 20 to 79. Prior anti-PD-1, anti-PD-L1 or anti-CTLA-4 therapy was permitted, and approximately 39% of dose-escalation patients had received checkpoint inhibitors. Partial responses occurred in three dose-escalation patients, of whom one had hepatocellular carcinoma and two had cutaneous melanoma. Peripheral TCRbeta sequencing was intended to test whether TCR sequence diversity was altered and clonal T-cell expansion was caused by ivuxolimab. The paper reports the monotherapy dose-escalation portion (N of about 51 patients) of the phase I ivuxolimab trial. General conclusions and limits of the study: Low levels of normalized T-cell clonal expansion were also shown by some nonresponding patients. In the 0.1-3.0 mg/kg groups, partial responders had among the lowest normalized peripheral clonal expansion, particularly in CD8+ T cells. On average, CD8+ T cells showed more expanded clones than CD4+ T cells after ivuxolimab. Clonal expansion of both CD4+ and CD8+ blood T cells was observed from baseline to week 6 at doses 0.1 to 3.0 mg/kg. The antigen specificity of the peripheral T cells that underwent clonal expansion was not determined.

CDR1 and CDR2 (MDHEN, SYDVKM) derive from the germline V gene. From the cysteine up to the phenylalanine, the CDR3 has a length of 12 residues. Of the read, only the CDR3 DNA is kept; its 36 bases are in frame from base 1. The trial excluded patients who had a history of autoimmune disease or who were on systemic immunosuppression. Peripheral blood for TCR sequencing was drawn from every dose cohort at baseline, at cycle 4 day 1 and at cycle 7 day 1. Samples were obtained from an open-label, multicenter, first-in-human phase I dose-escalation trial of ivuxolimab. Adults with locally advanced or metastatic melanoma, renal cell carcinoma, hepatocellular carcinoma or head and neck squamous cell carcinoma were enrolled in the trial. Before TCR sequencing, CD4+ and CD8+ T cells were separately sorted from peripheral blood. Genomic DNA was extracted from sorted cells for sequencing of the TCRbeta CDR3 region. TCRbeta CDR3 regions were sequenced using the immunoSEQ Assay. TCRdb provides this immuneACCESS table in a form limited to in-frame rearrangements. Some clones are lacking; in checked studies, under half of them reflect an unresolved V gene, and why the rest are absent is not known. In all, the sample holds tens of thousands of clones, and 92% of those were seen once. In total, the top ten clones hold 8.5% to 10% of the sample.

About this clone: No antigen is known for it. Qualities for individual bases were not recorded, and no much larger clone is one base off.

Sample: CD4+ or CD8+ T cells sorted from blood, taken in a trial of the OX40 agonist ivuxolimab. The rearranged chain carries TRBV28 and TRBJ2-5, with no reliable assignment of the D segment. The J call may not be correct, given that the DNA end is closer to TRBJ2-7. The receptor comes from an adult with an advanced solid tumor such as melanoma, head and neck, liver or kidney cancer. The nucleotide sequence is given as TGTGCCAGCACAGGTAGCTCCTACGAGCAGTACTTC. It encodes CASTGSSYEQYF.